Reported below is one TCR beta chain. Its antigen is still unknown. The input lacks base qualities; no much larger clone sits a single base away. The germline V gene specifies LGHNA as CDR1 and YNFKEQ as CDR2. Trimming removed 2 bases from V and 3 bases from J; the gene matches leave 10 bases unexplained. Its CDR3 holds 17 amino acids, cysteine through phenylalanine. Only the CDR3 portion is preserved as DNA: 51 bases, with reading frame beginning at the first base. This record comes from a study of CD8 T cells in Susac syndrome (dated 2019 in TCRdb). For the wider study: Among the sequenced Susac syndrome patients, about 6 had clinically active disease and under ten were in clinical remission. Susac syndrome patients were therapy-naive, on corticosteroids (some also receiving IVIg), or on IVIg alone at blood withdrawal. Repertoire sequencing was used to test whether CD8+ T cell activation and differentiation in Susac syndrome was antigen driven. The research as a whole found: The number of individuals in the TCR sequencing and HLA analysis was recognized as being relatively small. In the CD4+ T cell repertoire of Susac syndrome patients, clonal expansion was not detected.

RNA was extracted using the RNeasy kit, and about 0.5 to 1 ug of the RNA was reverse transcribed with random hexamers. The immunoSEQ multiplex PCR assay, covering 54 Vbeta and 13 Jbeta segments, was used to amplify TCR beta CDR3 regions. PCR amplification bias was corrected by using a synthetic template baseline for primer optimization and computational correction. In the paper's pipeline: Only productive sequences were kept, with reads annotated to V, D and J genes according to IMGT and analyzed in immunoSEQ Analyzer. Clonality was calculated as one minus the Shannon entropy normalized by log2 of the number of productive unique sequences. For each patient and control, public and private clones were evaluated within the 100 most prevalent clones. Clones were defined as Susac-specific if absent from the healthy and MS cohorts, from roughly 1,100 published viral clones and from other ImmuneACCESS disease sequences. TCRdb passed the public sequencing reads through fastp at Q25 and MiXCR, retaining productive beta sequences. Each entry merges the rows of one CDR3 protein and shows their most common DNA and genes. TCRdb's processing, not the authors', yielded these V and J calls. For this sample there are some 160,000 distinct CDR3 sequences; around 94% appear just once. The ten biggest clones cover around 0.11% of the sample.

Peripheral blood CD8+ and CD4+ T cells from healthy donors, Susac syndrome patients and multiple sclerosis patients were profiled using high-throughput TCR beta sequencing. The Susac syndrome patients fulfilled recently defined diagnostic criteria for either definite or probable disease. CD8+ TEMRA cells were enriched by FACS, while bulk CD8+ and CD4+ T cells were purified by magnetic negative isolation. Blood was collected in EDTA tubes and processed within 24 hours, with PBMCs isolated through density gradient centrifugation. PBMCs intended for TCR sequencing were frozen in liquid nitrogen and were later thawed in a 37 degrees C water bath. Purity of sorted or isolated CD4+, CD8+ and CD8+ TEMRA cells was at least 90%.

Input material: CD4+ T cells from PBMCs. The sequence was obtained from a human donor with Susac syndrome. This chain is built from TRBV4-2 and TRBJ2-4; 7 central bases correspond to TRBD1. For the CDR3, the sequence is CASSQYIGQVDKNIQYF. The base sequence is TGTGCCAGCAGCCAATACATCGGACAGGTGGACAAAAACATTCAGTACTTC.